This T cell receptor (beta chain) was captured in a study of blood T cell repertoires in COVID-19. Study details: PBMCs, B-cell-depleted T cells, or T cells were the source of the cDNA or gDNA that made up the material.

CDR3 length: 14 amino acids. Original data processing: Scientists estimated how many nucleated cells there were by amplifying reference gene primers. TCRdb's table, derived via immunoSEQ multiplex PCR, lists solely in-frame clones and lacks some. V and J calls and clone size come straight from that table; D and trimming were deduced from the DNA. Of 150,000 to 200,000 clones listed, under 90% were seen once; the top ten hold under 2.5%. Material: peripheral blood. The sequence was collected from a woman of 80 years or more with acute or convalescent COVID-19. This chain joins TRBV21-1 and TRBJ1-5; the D call TRBD1 from the table was never checked on the DNA. TRBV21-1 corresponds to a pseudogene. The DNA for the CDR3 is TGTGCCAGCACACGGACCAAGGGGTATCAGCCCCAGCATTTT. Protein product: CASTRTKGYQPQHF.